One and the same sample provided the 19 T cell receptor beta chains below, sequenced in a study of T cell responses to AZD1222 COVID-19 vaccine. Repertoires were generated with immunoSEQ multiplex PCR, while TCRdb's copy carries only in-frame clones and drops some. Of tens of thousands of clones in the sample, 92% were seen once. The sequences come from peripheral blood, collected on day 0 of AZD1222 vaccination. Receptors were obtained from an adult in good health.

The V call is TRBV27, the J call TRBJ2-7; TRBD2 agrees at 9 bases. CDR1 and CDR2 from the germline V gene are MNHEY and SMNVEV (reference sequence). Trimming removed 3 bases from V and 3 bases from J; junction bases left unmatched: 6. The CDR3 is made up of 15 amino acids. This CDR3 reads CASSFGGGRVYEQYF. CDR3 coding DNA: TGTGCCAGCAGTTTTGGGGGCGGGAGGGTCTACGAGCAGTACTTC.

In nucleotides, the CDR3 is TGTGCCAGGATAAACTACGCGGCAGATACGCAGTATTTT. Translation: CARINYAADTQYF. The chain links TRBV21-1 to TRBJ2-3; TRBD2 is taken as the D call from the table, unchecked against the DNA. TRBV21-1 counts as a pseudogene. This CDR3 region has 13 residues.

This chain uses TRBV18 with TRBJ2-7; tentative D call: TRBD1 (6 bases). Germline V gives CDR1 KGHSH, CDR2 LQKENI. V lost 2 bases and J lost 6, with 14 bases in between. The CDR3 totals 14 residues. CDR3 in DNA: TGTGCCAGCTCACCATCGAACAGGGCATCCGAGCAGTACTTC. Amino acid sequence: CASSPSNRASEQYF.

The J gene is TRBJ2-3, the V gene TRBV7-3; TRBD2 matches at 14 bases. Germline lookup yields CDR1 SGHTA and CDR2 FQGTGA. V dropped 5 bases and J dropped 5; count of bases not matched to a gene: 9. The length of the CDR3 is 17 residues. This CDR3 is CASSPPGTSGSQDTQYF. The CDR3 DNA is TGTGCCAGCAGCCCGCCCGGGACTAGCGGGAGTCAAGATACGCAGTATTTT.

This clone was counted only a few times. This sequence joins TRBV28 and TRBJ1-1; no firm D call. CDR1 and CDR2 from the germline V gene are MDHEN and SYDVKM. V gave up 7 bases and J gave up 6 bases, with 18 bases separating them. The length of the CDR3 is 14 residues. The CDR3, as DNA: TGTGCCAGCATTCCCGTGGGCTCGGTCGCTGAAGCTTTCTTT. Its translation is CASIPVGSVAEAFF.

The chain joins TRBV4-1 to TRBJ1-1, with D possibly matching TRBD1 (5 bases). Germline-derived CDR1 and CDR2 are MGHRA and YSYEKL. This CDR3 is built from 14 residues. V gave up 4 bases and J gave up 1 base, with 10 bases separating them. The CDR3 sequence is CASSPGRANTEAFF. The CDR3 DNA reads TGCGCCAGCAGCCCGGGACGAGCGAACACTGAAGCTTTCTTT.

This chain's CDR3 is CSVAQGGRNQPQHF. The CDR3 coding sequence is TGCAGCGTTGCGCAGGGAGGGCGCAATCAGCCCCAGCATTTT. The genes are TRBV29-1 and TRBJ1-5, with D possibly TRBD1 on 5 matching bases. CDR3 length: 14 amino acids. Germline V gene data show CDR1 as SQVTM and CDR2 as ANQGSEA. V lost 4 bases and J 2 bases, leaving 12 bases between the germline ends. The full variable domain, with the rest looked up from reference TRBV29-1 and TRBJ1-5, is SAVISQKPSRDICQRGTSLTIQCQVDSQVTMMFWYRQQPGQSLTLIATANQGSEATYESGFVIDKFPISRPNLTFSTLTVSNMSPEDSSIYLCSVAQGGRNQPQHFGDGTRLSIL.

The rearrangement links TRBV6-1 to TRBJ2-7; the match to TRBD1 covers 8 bases. Trimming cost V 3 bases and J 3 bases; bases outside gene matches: 4. The CDR3 consists of 14 residues. Germline CDR1 is MNHNS and CDR2 is SASEGT. The CDR3 coding sequence is TGTGCCAGCAGTGACGGGACAGGCCACTACGAGCAGTACTTC. Translated: CASSDGTGHYEQYF.

This clone was observed once. V is TRBV28 and J is TRBJ2-7; D is unresolved. CDR1 and CDR2 from the germline V gene are MDHEN and SYDVKM. This CDR3 region has 13 residues. V lost 7 bases and J 2 bases, leaving 12 bases between the germline ends. The CDR3 loop is CASIKASPYEQYF. The CDR3 DNA is TGTGCCAGCATCAAGGCCTCTCCCTACGAGCAGTACTTC.

The chain has TRBV19 and TRBJ2-1; 9 bases are shared with TRBD2. CDR3 length: 13 residues. CDR1 and CDR2 (germline): LNHDA, SQIVND (reference sequence). The trim removed 3 bases at V and 10 bases at J, leaving 4 bases unmatched. This CDR3 is CASSMGTSSEQFF. CDR3 in DNA: TGTGCCAGTAGTATGGGGACTAGCAGCGAGCAGTTCTTC.

This chain connects TRBV19 to TRBJ1-2, with D perhaps TRBD1 (5 bases). Germline CDR1 is LNHDA and CDR2 is SQIVND (reference sequence). Trimming removed 1 base from V and 2 bases from J, with 8 bases in between. This CDR3 has 14 amino acids. For the CDR3, the DNA is TGTGCCAGTAGTATAGCTGGGGGAAACTATGGCTACACCTTC. Its translation is CASSIAGGNYGYTF. Full variable domain (remainder filled in from reference TRBV19 and TRBJ1-2): DGGITQSPKYLFRKEGQNVTLSCEQNLNHDAMYWYRQDPGQGLRLIYYSQIVNDFQKGDIAEGYSVSREKKESFPLTVTSAQKNPTAFYLCASSIAGGNYGYTFGSGTRLTVV.

The chain joins TRBV28 to TRBJ2-6, with a weak D call TRBD2 (6 bases). Germline V gene lookup returns CDR1 MDHEN and CDR2 SYDVKM. Trimming removed 6 bases at V and 4 bases at J, with 10 bases between. The CDR3 has 14 amino acids. CDR3 in amino acids: CASRGGRGANVLTF. The CDR3 coding sequence is TGTGCCAGCAGAGGAGGGAGGGGGGCCAACGTCCTGACTTTC.

The rearrangement joins TRBV30 to TRBJ2-7; TRBD2 matches at 12 bases. The CDR3 has 13 residues. Germline CDR1 GTSNPN, CDR2 SVGIG (reference sequence). V lost 6 bases and J lost 4; bases outside the gene matches: 4. The CDR3 loop is CACTGTSGYEQYF. The DNA of the CDR3 is TGTGCCTGCACCGGGACTAGCGGGTACGAGCAGTACTTC.

J is TRBJ2-7 and V is TRBV28; D gene unclear. V lost 7 bases to trimming and J lost 5 bases, with 15 bases between them. The CDR3 runs to 13 residues. Germline lookup yields CDR1 MDHEN and CDR2 SYDVKM. CDR3 in amino acids: CASNQSPANEQYF. The DNA of the CDR3 is TGTGCCAGCAACCAGTCCCCGGCGAACGAGCAGTACTTC. Based on the CDR3 plus reference TRBV28 and TRBJ2-7, the full variable domain is DVKVTQSSRYLVKRTGEKVFLECVQDMDHENMFWYRQDPGLGLRLIYFSYDVKMKEKGDIPEGYSVSREKKERFSLILESASTNQTSMYLCASNQSPANEQYFGPGTRLTVT.

V usage is TRBV7-9 and J usage is TRBJ1-1, with D possibly being TRBD1 (5 bases). The CDR3 is 15 residues long. Trimming cost V 2 bases and J 1 base, with 11 bases left between them. Germline V gene lookup returns CDR1 SEHNR and CDR2 FQNEAQ (reference sequence). The CDR3 protein is CASSLSGSWNTEAFF. Written as DNA, the CDR3 is TGTGCCAGCAGCTTATCAGGGAGTTGGAACACTGAAGCTTTCTTT. The variable domain in full, with the rest retrieved from reference TRBV7-9 and TRBJ1-1, is DTGVSQNPRHKITKRGQNVTFRCDPISEHNRLYWYRQTLGQGPEFLTYFQNEAQLEKSRLLSDRFSAERPKGSFSTLEIQRTEQGDSAMYLCASSLSGSWNTEAFFGQGTRLTVV.

The genes are TRBV4-3 and TRBJ1-1, with D tentatively TRBD1 (6 bases). Deletions cut 1 base from V and 5 bases from J, with 11 bases between. The CDR3 sequence is 14 residues long. Germline V gene sequence: CDR1 LGHNA, CDR2 YSLEER. The CDR3 spells CASSQGTVETEAFF. In DNA form, the CDR3 reads TGCGCCAGCAGCCAAGGGACAGTCGAAACTGAAGCTTTCTTT.

A note on this clone: At one boundary the junction diverges from the germline segment, which might be a read error. CDR3 DNA: TGTGCTAGCACCGAGACCCCACAGACGAGCTCCTACGAGCAGTACTTC. Amino acids: CASTETPQTSSYEQYF. The chain combines TRBV7-7 with TRBJ2-7; D remains unclear. The length of the CDR3 is 16 residues. CDR1 is SSHAT and CDR2 is FNYEAQ in the germline V gene (reference sequence).

The gene calls are TRBV28 and TRBJ1-5; the match to TRBD1 covers 7 bases. Germline V lookup: CDR1 MDHEN, CDR2 SYDVKM. The CDR3 sequence is 13 residues long. Germline trimming cut 10 bases from V and 6 bases from J; bases unmatched to any gene: 9. The CDR3 coding sequence is TGTGCCACGAGCGGACAGGACAGTCAGCCCCAGCATTTT. This translates into CATSGQDSQPQHF.

The chain carries TRBV11-1 and TRBJ1-6; D not certain. The CDR3 has 12 amino acids. Trimming left V 2 bases short and J 7 bases short, with 3 bases between. In germline, CDR1 is SGHAT, CDR2 FQDESV (reference sequence). The CDR3 bases are TGTGCCAGCAGCTTAAAGAATTCACCCCTCCACTTT. This gives the protein CASSLKNSPLHF.